This T cell receptor beta chain derives from a study of cytomegalovirus exposure and HLA in healthy donors. Study-wide points: The majority of TCR sequences were rare, yet some public TCRs appeared in many donors. Specific recognition of CMV antigens was confirmed in vitro for a few chains (all CMV-associated).

This clone was recorded a few times. Its target is not known. The CDR3 runs to 14 residues. V was pared by 6 bases and J by 6 bases, with 17 bases between. CDR1 MNHEY and CDR2 SVGAGI come from the germline V gene. PCR was performed using 60 Vbeta and 13 Jbeta primers. The method was immunoSEQ multiplex PCR; TCRdb's version includes in-frame clones alone and lacks a portion of them. This sample yields 75,000 to 90,000 clones, of which about 78% are seen a single time; more than 2.5% belongs to the top ten. The sequenced sample consisted of PBMCs. The sequence was obtained from a man aged 50 or older in good health and CMV-seronegative. This chain links TRBV6-5 with TRBJ2-5; D possibly corresponds to TRBD2 (8 bases). The CDR3 reads CASRGSGGQKTQYF. The CDR3 coding sequence is TGTGCCAGCAGGGGGAGCGGGGGACAGAAGACCCAGTACTTC.